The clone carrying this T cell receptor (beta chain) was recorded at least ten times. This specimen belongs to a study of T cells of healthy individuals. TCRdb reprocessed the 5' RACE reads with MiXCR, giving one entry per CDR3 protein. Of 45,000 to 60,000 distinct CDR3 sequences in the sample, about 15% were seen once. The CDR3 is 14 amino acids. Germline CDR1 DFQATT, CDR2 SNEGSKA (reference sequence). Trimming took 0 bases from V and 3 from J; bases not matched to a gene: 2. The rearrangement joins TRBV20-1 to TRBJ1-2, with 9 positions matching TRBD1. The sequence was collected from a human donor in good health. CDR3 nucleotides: TGCAGTGCTAGAGAGGGACAGGGTGACTATGGCTACACCTTC. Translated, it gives CSAREGQGDYGYTF.